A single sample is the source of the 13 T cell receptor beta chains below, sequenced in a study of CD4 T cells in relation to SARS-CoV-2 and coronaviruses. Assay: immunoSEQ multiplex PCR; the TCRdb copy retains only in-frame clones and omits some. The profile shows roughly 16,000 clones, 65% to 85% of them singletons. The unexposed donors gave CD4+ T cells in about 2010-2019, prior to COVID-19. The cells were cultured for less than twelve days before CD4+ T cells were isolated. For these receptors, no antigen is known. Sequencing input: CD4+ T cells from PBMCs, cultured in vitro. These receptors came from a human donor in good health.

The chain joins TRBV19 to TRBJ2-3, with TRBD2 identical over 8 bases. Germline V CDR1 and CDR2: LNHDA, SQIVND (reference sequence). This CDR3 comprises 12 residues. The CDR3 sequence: CVRTSRTDTQYF. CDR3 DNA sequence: TGTGTCAGGACTAGCCGCACAGATACGCAGTATTTT.

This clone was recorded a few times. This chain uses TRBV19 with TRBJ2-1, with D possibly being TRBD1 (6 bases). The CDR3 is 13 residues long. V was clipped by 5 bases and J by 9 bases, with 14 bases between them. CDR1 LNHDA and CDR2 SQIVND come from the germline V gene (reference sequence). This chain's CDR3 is CASSPPTGPEQFF. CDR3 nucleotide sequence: TGTGCCAGTAGTCCCCCCACAGGGCCTGAGCAGTTCTTC.

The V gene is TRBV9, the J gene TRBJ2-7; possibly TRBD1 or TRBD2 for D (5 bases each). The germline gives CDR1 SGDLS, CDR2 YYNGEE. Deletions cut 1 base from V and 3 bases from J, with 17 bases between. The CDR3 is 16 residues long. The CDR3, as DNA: TGTGCCAGCAGCGTAAGCTCCGGGACGATTGGCTACGAGCAGTACTTC. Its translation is CASSVSSGTIGYEQYF.

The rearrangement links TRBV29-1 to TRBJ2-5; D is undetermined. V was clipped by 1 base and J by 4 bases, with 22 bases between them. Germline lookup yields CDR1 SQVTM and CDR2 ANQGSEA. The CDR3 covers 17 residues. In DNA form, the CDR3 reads TGCAGCGTTGAAGGGGCGCCCGGTTACCTTCAGATAGAGACCCAGTACTTC. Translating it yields CSVEGAPGYLQIETQYF.

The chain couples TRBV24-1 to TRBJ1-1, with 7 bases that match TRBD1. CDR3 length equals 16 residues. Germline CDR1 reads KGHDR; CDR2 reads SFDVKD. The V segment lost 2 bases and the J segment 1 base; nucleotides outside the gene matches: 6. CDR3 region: CATSDSRRGPNTEAFF. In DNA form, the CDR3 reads TGTGCCACCAGTGATTCCCGAAGGGGGCCGAACACTGAAGCTTTCTTT.

CDR3 protein: CASSLGRGRDYGYTF. DNA of the CDR3: TGTGCCAGCAGTTTAGGTCGGGGGCGAGACTATGGCTACACCTTC. The chain is built from TRBV27 and TRBJ1-2, with a tentative D call TRBD1 (6 bases). There are 15 residues in the CDR3. The V and J ends lost 2 bases and 3 bases respectively, with 13 bases between them. CDR1 and CDR2 (germline): MNHEY, SMNVEV (reference sequence).

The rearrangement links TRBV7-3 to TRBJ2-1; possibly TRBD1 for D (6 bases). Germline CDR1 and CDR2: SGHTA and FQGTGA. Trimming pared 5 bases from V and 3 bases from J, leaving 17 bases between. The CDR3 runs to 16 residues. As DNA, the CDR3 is TGTGCCAGCAGCCTCACATCGCGACAGGACTACAATGAGCAGTTCTTC. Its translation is CASSLTSRQDYNEQFF.

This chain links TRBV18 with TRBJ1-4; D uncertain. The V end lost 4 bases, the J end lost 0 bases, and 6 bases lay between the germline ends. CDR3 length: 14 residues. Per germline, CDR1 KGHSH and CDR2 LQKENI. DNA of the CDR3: TGTGCCAGCTCACAGGGTACAACTAATGAAAAACTGTTTTTT. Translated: CASSQGTTNEKLFF.

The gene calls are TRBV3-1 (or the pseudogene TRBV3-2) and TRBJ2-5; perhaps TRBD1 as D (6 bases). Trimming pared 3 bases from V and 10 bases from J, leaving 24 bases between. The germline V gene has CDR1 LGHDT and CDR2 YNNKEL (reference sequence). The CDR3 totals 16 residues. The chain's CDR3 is CASSQDLGTTPMDQYF. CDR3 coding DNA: TGTGCCAGCAGCCAGGACTTGGGGACAACCCCCATGGACCAGTACTTC.

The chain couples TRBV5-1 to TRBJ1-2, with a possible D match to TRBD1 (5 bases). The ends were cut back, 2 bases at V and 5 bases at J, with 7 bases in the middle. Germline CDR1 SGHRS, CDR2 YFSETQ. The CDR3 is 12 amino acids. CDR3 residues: CASSFQGYGYTF. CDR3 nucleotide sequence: TGCGCCAGCAGCTTTCAGGGTTATGGCTACACCTTC. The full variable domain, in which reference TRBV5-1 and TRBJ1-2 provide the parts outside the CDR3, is KAGVTQTPRYLIKTRGQQVTLSCSPISGHRSVSWYQQTPGQGLQFLFEYFSETQRNKGNFPGRFSGRQFSNSRSEMNVSTLELGDSALYLCASSFQGYGYTFGSGTRLTVV.

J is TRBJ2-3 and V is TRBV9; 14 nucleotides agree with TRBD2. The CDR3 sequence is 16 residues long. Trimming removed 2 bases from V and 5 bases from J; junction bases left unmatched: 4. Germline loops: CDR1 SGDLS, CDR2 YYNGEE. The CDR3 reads CASSVGLAGEVDTQYF. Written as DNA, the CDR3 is TGTGCCAGCAGCGTGGGACTAGCGGGAGAGGTAGATACGCAGTATTTT.

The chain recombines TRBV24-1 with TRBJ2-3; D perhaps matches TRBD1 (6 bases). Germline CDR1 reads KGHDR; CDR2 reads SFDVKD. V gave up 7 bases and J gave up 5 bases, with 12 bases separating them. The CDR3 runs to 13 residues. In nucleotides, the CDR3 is TGTGCCACCAGCTACAGGGCTGGAGATACGCAGTATTTT. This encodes CATSYRAGDTQYF.

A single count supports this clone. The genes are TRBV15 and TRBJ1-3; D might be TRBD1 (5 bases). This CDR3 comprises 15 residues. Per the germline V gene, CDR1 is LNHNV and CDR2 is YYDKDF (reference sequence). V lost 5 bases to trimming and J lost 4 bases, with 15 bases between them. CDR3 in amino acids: CATSRMEGLGNTIYF. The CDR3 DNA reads TGTGCCACCAGCCGCATGGAGGGGCTCGGAAACACCATATATTTT.